This is a list of T cell receptor beta chains from one sample in a study of long-term antiretroviral therapy in people with HIV. Clones were read by immunoSEQ multiplex PCR, and TCRdb kept only the in-frame ones, dropping some. The sample has 10,000 to 15,000 clones; around 77% are singletons. The material was unsorted PBMCs, obtained 1.3 years after starting antiretroviral therapy. Source of these receptors: a woman aged 18-29 years with HIV. The CDR3 runs from the conserved cysteine through the conserved F or W. The D gene is left open where the match is weak. Clone size appears in some rows only: once, few, many, or a class for an expanded clone.

J,size,D,V,DNA,CDR3
TRBJ1-6,few,.,TRBV7-3,TGTGCCAGCAGGGATCTCCCTAGTTCACCCCTCCACTTT,CASRDLPSSPLHF
TRBJ2-1,.,TRBD1,TRBV9,TGTGCCAGCACCCGGGACCTAGGGGGCGTTAGGCAGTTCTTC,CASTRDLGGVRQFF
TRBJ1-2,.,.,TRBV5-8,TGTGCCAGCAGCTACGCCGGGACGACCGGGGATGGCTACACCTTC,CASSYAGTTGDGYTF
TRBJ2-1,.,.,TRBV7-3,TGTGCCAGCAGCTTCCTCGGGCCCGGGGATGAGCAGTTCTTC,CASSFLGPGDEQFF
TRBJ2-5,.,TRBD2,TRBV9,TGTGCCAGCAGCGTAGCCGGGGGGAGGTTCCAAGAGACCCAGTACTTC,CASSVAGGRFQETQYF
TRBJ2-7,few,.,TRBV10-1,TGCGCCAGCAGTGACAACAGCTACGAGCAGTACTTC,CASSDNSYEQYF
TRBJ1-2,few,TRBD1,TRBV11-2,TGTGCCAGCAGAATCGGACAGGGATCGAATGGCTACACCTTC,CASRIGQGSNGYTF
TRBJ1-1,.,.,TRBV11-2,TGTGCCAGCAGCCCTTTGCCCCTTCCGGAAGCTTTCTTT,CASSPLPLPEAFF
TRBJ2-1,.,TRBD2,TRBV6-1,TGTGCCAGCAGACCCCTAGCGGGAGGTTACAATGAGCAGTTCTTC,CASRPLAGGYNEQFF
TRBJ2-7,.,.,TRBV7-2,TGTGCCAGCAGCTTAGGGCAGGGGGGTCTCGAGCAGTACTTC,CASSLGQGGLEQYF
TRBJ1-4,.,TRBD1,TRBV18,TGTGCCAGCTCAACAGGGGGGAGTGAAAAACTGTTTTTT,CASSTGGSEKLFF
TRBJ2-1,.,TRBD2,TRBV15,TGTGCCACCAGCTACTTGGATCTAGCGGGGGGGAATGAGCAGTTCTTC,CATSYLDLAGGNEQFF
TRBJ2-7,.,.,TRBV7-2,TGTGCCAGCAGCCCCAACCCCTACGAGCAGTACTTC,CASSPNPYEQYF
TRBJ1-3,.,.,TRBV15,TGTGCCACCAGCCGGGACCGATTCTCTGGAAACACCATATATTTT,CATSRDRFSGNTIYF
TRBJ2-1,.,TRBD1,TRBV6-6,TGTGCCAGCAGACCAGGGGGCTACAATGAGCAGTTCTTC,CASRPGGYNEQFF
TRBJ2-7,.,TRBD2,TRBV7-8,TGTGCCAGCAGCTTAACTAGCGGGAGGGGAGAGCAGTACTTC,CASSLTSGRGEQYF